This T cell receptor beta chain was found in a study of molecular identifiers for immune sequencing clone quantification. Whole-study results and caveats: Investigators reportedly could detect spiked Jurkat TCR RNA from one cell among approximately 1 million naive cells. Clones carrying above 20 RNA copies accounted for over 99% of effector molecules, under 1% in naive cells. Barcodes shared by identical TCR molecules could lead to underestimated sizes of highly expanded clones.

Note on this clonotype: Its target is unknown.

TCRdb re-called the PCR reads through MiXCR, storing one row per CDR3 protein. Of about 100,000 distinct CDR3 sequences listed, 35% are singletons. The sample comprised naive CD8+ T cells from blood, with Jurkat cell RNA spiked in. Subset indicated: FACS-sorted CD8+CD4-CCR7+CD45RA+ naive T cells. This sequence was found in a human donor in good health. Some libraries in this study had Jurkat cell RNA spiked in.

CDR3: CATSGRSASTDTQYF. The CDR3 DNA reads as TGTGCCACCAGTGGCAGGTCGGCTAGCACAGATACGCAGTATTTT. The chain links TRBV24-1 to TRBJ2-3; no clear D gene. The V end lost 5 bases, the J end lost 0 bases, and 11 bases lay between the germline ends. This CDR3 comprises 15 residues. Per germline, CDR1 KGHDR and CDR2 SFDVKD.